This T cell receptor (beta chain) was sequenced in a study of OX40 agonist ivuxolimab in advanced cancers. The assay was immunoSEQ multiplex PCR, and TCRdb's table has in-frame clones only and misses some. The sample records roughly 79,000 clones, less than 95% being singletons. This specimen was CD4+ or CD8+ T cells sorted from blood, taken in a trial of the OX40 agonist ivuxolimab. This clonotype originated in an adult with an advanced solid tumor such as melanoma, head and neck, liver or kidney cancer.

CDR3 loop: CASSQAYEKLFF. CDR3 DNA sequence: TGTGCCAGCAGCCAAGCCTATGAAAAACTGTTTTTT. The chain carries TRBV5-4 and TRBJ1-4; D uncertain. Germline V CDR1 and CDR2: SGHNT, YYREEE (reference sequence). The V gene lost 4 bases and the J gene lost 6 bases, with 7 bases spanning the gap. CDR3 length: 12 residues.